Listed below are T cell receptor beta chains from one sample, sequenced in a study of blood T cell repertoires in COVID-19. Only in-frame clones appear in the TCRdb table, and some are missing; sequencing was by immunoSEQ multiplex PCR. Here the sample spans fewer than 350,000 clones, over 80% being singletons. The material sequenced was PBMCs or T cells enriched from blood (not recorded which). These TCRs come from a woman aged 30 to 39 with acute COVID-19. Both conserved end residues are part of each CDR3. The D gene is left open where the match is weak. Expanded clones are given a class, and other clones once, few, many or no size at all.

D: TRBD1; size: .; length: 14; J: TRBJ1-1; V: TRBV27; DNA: TGTGCCAGCAGTATGACAGGGGGGCTCACTGAAGCTTTCTTT; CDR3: CASSMTGGLTEAFF
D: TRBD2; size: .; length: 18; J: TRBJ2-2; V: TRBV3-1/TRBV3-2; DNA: TGTGCCAGCAGCCAACCTACCAGCGGGAGTAGTACCACCGGGGAGCTGTTTTTT; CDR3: CASSQPTSGSSTTGELFF
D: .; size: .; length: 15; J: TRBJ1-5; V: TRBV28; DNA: TGTGCCAGCAGTCCCCCCCCGGACATGCATCAGCCCCAGCATTTT; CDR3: CASSPPPDMHQPQHF
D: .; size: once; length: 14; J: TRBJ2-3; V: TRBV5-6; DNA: TGTGCCAGCAGCCGGATGTCCCGCGGAGATACGCAGTATTTT; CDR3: CASSRMSRGDTQYF
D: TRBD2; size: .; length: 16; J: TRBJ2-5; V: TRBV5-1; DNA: TGCGCCAGCAGCTTGGGTTTGGGACTAGTGGGCGAGACCCAGTACTTC; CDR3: CASSLGLGLVGETQYF
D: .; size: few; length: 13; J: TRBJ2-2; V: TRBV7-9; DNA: TGTGCCAGCAGCCGCCGTGAGAGCGGGGAGCTGTTTTTT; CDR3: CASSRRESGELFF
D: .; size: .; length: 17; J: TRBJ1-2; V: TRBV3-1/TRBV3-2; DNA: TGTGCCAGCAGCCAAGCCGCAGTTGACAGTTCGCTAGGTGGCTACACCTTC; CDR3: CASSQAAVDSSLGGYTF
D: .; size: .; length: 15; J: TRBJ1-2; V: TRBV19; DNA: TGTGCCAGTAGTATAGTAGGCCAGGTCATCTATGGCTACACCTTC; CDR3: CASSIVGQVIYGYTF
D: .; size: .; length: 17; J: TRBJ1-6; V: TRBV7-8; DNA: TGTGCCAGCAGCCCAACCACAATAATTGGGGGGAATTCACCCCTCCACTTT; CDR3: CASSPTTIIGGNSPLHF
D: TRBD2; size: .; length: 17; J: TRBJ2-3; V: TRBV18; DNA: TGTGCCAGCTCACCCTCGGGACTAGCGGGGGGCACAGATACGCAGTATTTT; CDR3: CASSPSGLAGGTDTQYF
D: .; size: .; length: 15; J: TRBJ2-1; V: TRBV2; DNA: TGTGCCAGCAGCCGCAGGGTTGGCCCCTACAATGAGCAGTTCTTC; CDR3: CASSRRVGPYNEQFF
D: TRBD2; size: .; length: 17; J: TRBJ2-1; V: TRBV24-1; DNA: TGTGCCACCAGTGCCCGAACCGGGACTAGCGGCTACAATGAGCAGTTCTTC; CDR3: CATSARTGTSGYNEQFF
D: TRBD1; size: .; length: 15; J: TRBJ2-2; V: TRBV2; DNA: TGTGCCAGCAGACCCGGGACAGCGAACACCGGGGAGCTGTTTTTT; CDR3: CASRPGTANTGELFF
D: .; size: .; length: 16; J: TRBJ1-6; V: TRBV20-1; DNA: TGCAGTGCTAGTAGTCTAGGGAGCTCCTATAATTCACCCCTCCACTTT; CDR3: CSASSLGSSYNSPLHF
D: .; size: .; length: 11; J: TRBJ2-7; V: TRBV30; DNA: TGTGCCTGGAGTGTAATATACGAGCAGTACTTC; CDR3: CAWSVIYEQYF
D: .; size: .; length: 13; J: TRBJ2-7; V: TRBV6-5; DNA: TGTGCCAGTGCTATGAGAGGGCCTGACGAGCAGTACTTC; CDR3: CASAMRGPDEQYF
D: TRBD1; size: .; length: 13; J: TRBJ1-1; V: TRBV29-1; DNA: TGCAGCGTTGGGGCAGGGGGGCTAACTGAAGCTTTCTTT; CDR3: CSVGAGGLTEAFF
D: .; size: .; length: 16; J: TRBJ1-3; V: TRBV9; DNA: TGTGCCAGCAGCGTAGGTGGGGGCGCGTATGGAAACACCATATATTTT; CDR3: CASSVGGGAYGNTIYF
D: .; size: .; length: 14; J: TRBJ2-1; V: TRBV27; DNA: TGTGCCAGCAGTTGGAGCCCCTCAGAGTATGAGCAGTTCTTC; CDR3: CASSWSPSEYEQFF
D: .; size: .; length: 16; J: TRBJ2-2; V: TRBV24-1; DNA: TGTGCCACCAGTGATGGAGGAGGCCCGAACACCGGGGAGCTGTTTTTT; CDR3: CATSDGGGPNTGELFF
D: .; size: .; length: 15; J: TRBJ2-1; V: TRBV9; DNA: TGTGCCAGCAGCGGGGGGCCGAGCTCCTACAATGAGCAGTTCTTC; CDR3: CASSGGPSSYNEQFF
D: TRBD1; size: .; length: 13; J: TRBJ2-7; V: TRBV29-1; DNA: TGCAGCGTTGGCCCGACAGGGGCCTACGAGCAGTACTTC; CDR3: CSVGPTGAYEQYF
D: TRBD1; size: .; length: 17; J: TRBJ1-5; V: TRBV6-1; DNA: TGTGCCAGCAGTGAAGTCGGGAACAGGGGGAAGTTCCAGCCCCAGCATTTT; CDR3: CASSEVGNRGKFQPQHF
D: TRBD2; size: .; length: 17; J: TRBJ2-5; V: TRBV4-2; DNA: TGTGCCAGCAGCCAATCCCCGGGACTAGCGGGAGGGGAGACCCAGTACTTC; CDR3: CASSQSPGLAGGETQYF
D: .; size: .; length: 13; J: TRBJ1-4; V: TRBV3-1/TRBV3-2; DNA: TGTGCCAGCAGCAAAAGGGGATCGGAAAAACTGTTTTTT; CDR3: CASSKRGSEKLFF
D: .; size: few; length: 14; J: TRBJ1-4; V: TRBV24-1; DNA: TGTGCCACCAGTGATCCGTCAACTAATGAAAAACTGTTTTTT; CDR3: CATSDPSTNEKLFF
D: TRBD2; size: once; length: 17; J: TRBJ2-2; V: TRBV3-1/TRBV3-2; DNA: TGTGCCAGCAGCCCCATCCTAGCGGGACCTAACACCGGGGAGCTGTTTTTT; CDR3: CASSPILAGPNTGELFF
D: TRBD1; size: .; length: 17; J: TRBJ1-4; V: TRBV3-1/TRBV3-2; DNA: TGTGCCAGCAGCCAATCGGCTACGCGGACAGGGAACGAAAAACTGTTTTTT; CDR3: CASSQSATRTGNEKLFF
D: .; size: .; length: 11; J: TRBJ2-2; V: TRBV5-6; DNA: TGTGCCAGCAGCTTGAACAGGGAGCTGTTTTTT; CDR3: CASSLNRELFF
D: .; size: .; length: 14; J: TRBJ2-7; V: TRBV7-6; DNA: TGTGCCAGCAGCTTAGAACAGGGTTCCTACGAGCAGTACTTC; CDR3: CASSLEQGSYEQYF
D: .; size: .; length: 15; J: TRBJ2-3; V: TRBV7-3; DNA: TGTGCCAGCAGCTTAACACGGGAGCAAGCAGATACGCAGTATTTT; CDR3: CASSLTREQADTQYF
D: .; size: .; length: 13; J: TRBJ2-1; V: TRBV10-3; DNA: TGTGCCACCGGGACTCCGTCCTACAATGAGCAGTTCTTC; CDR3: CATGTPSYNEQFF
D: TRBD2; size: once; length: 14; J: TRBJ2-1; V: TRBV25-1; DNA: TGTGCCAGCAGTGGGGGACTAGCGAACGGTGAGCAGTTCTTC; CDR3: CASSGGLANGEQFF
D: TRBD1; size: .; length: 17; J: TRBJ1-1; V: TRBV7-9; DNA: TGTGCCAGCACTCATCCCCAACCGGGACAGTTGAACACTGAAGCTTTCTTT; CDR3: CASTHPQPGQLNTEAFF
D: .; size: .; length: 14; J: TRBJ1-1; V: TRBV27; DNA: TGTGCCAGCAGTTTTGGCCTTCAGAAGACTGAAGCTTTCTTT; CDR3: CASSFGLQKTEAFF
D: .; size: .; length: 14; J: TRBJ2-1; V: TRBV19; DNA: TGTGCCAGTAGTCTCCGGGGCTCCTACAATGAGCAGTTCTTC; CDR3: CASSLRGSYNEQFF
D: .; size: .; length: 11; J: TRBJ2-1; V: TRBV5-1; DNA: TGCGCCAGCAGCTTGCTAGATGAGCAGTTCTTC; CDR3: CASSLLDEQFF
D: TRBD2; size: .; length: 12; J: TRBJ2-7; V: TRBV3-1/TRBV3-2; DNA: TGTGCCAGCAGCTTAGCGGGTTATGAGCAGTACTTC; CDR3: CASSLAGYEQYF
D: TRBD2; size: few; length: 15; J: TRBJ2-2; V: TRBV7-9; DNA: TGTGCCAGCAGCTTCGGGCTAGCGGGAGTGGGGGAGCTGTTTTTT; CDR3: CASSFGLAGVGELFF
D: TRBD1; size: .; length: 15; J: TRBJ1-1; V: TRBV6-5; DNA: TGTGCCAGCAGTTCCAGGACAGGGGGCAACACTGAAGCTTTCTTT; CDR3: CASSSRTGGNTEAFF
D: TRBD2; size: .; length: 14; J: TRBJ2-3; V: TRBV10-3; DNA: TGTGCCATCAGTCAAGCGGGAGAGCCAGATACGCAGTATTTT; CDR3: CAISQAGEPDTQYF
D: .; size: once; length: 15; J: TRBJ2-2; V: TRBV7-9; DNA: TGTGCCACCCCCGATGGACTACCAAACACCGGGGAGCTGTTTTTT; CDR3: CATPDGLPNTGELFF